This entry lists 6 T cell receptor beta chains sequenced from one sample in a study of cytomegalovirus exposure and HLA in healthy donors. The repertoire was sequenced with immunoSEQ multiplex PCR; TCRdb's copy has only in-frame clones and lacks some. Of a few hundred thousand clones listed, more than 80% are singletons. Sequences were obtained from PBMCs. These receptors were taken from a woman under 30 in good health and CMV-seronegative.

J is TRBJ2-5 and V is TRBV2; D is possibly TRBD1 (6 bases). The end of the DNA is better explained by TRBJ2-7, so the J call may be wrong. The CDR3 runs 14 residues. Per germline, CDR1 SNHLY and CDR2 FYNNEI. CDR3 in DNA: TGTGCCAGCAGTGAACAGGGGTCGGCCTACGAGCAGTACTTC. Encoded protein: CASSEQGSAYEQYF.

The chain employs TRBV28 and TRBJ2-7; 10 nucleotides line up with TRBD2. The CDR3 contains 14 residues. V lost 3 bases and J lost 7; bases outside the gene matches: 6. Germline values: CDR1 MDHEN, CDR2 SYDVKM. In DNA form, the CDR3 reads TGTGCCAGCAGTTTTCTAGCGGGAGTCCGGGAGCAGTACTTC. Its translation is CASSFLAGVREQYF. Full variable domain (rest looked up from reference TRBV28 and TRBJ2-7): DVKVTQSSRYLVKRTGEKVFLECVQDMDHENMFWYRQDPGLGLRLIYFSYDVKMKEKGDIPEGYSVSREKKERFSLILESASTNQTSMYLCASSFLAGVREQYFGPGTRLTVT.

This clone was detected a few times. The rearrangement joins TRBV2 to TRBJ1-1, with 8 positions matching TRBD1. V shed 4 bases and J 2 bases; nucleotides not matched to a gene: 6. CDR3 length equals 15 residues. Germline CDR1 is SNHLY and CDR2 is FYNNEI. Here the CDR3 reads CASSVGAGGNTEAFF. The CDR3 region has the DNA TGTGCCAGCAGTGTTGGCGCAGGGGGCAACACTGAAGCTTTCTTT.

The chain combines TRBV4-1 with TRBJ2-5, with 10 bases matching TRBD1. CDR1 MGHRA and CDR2 YSYEKL come from the germline V gene. Trimming at V came to 5 bases and at J to 1 base, leaving 19 bases not matched to a gene. This CDR3 contains 20 residues. CDR3 sequence reads: CASSSPGQGLKVGIQETQYF. The DNA for the CDR3 is TGCGCCAGCAGCTCCCCGGGACAGGGGCTGAAGGTGGGGATCCAAGAGACCCAGTACTTC.

The J gene is TRBJ2-2, the V gene TRBV11-3; 7 bases align to TRBD1. Germline V gene sequence: CDR1 SGHNT, CDR2 YENEEA. V shed 3 bases and J 0 bases; nucleotides not matched to a gene: 10. CDR3 length: 18 amino acids. For the CDR3, the DNA is TGTGCCAGCAGCTTGGGACAGCCCGGGACAACGAACACCGGGGAGCTGTTTTTT. Its protein is CASSLGQPGTTNTGELFF.

The chain carries TRBV4-3 and TRBJ2-7, with TRBD1 identical over 8 bases. The V segment lost 3 bases and the J segment 2 bases; nucleotides outside the gene matches: 0. CDR1 is LGHNA and CDR2 is YSLEER in the germline V gene. The CDR3 has 13 amino acids. In DNA, the CDR3 is TGCGCCAGCAGCCAGGACAGGGCCTACGAGCAGTACTTC. Its translation: CASSQDRAYEQYF.